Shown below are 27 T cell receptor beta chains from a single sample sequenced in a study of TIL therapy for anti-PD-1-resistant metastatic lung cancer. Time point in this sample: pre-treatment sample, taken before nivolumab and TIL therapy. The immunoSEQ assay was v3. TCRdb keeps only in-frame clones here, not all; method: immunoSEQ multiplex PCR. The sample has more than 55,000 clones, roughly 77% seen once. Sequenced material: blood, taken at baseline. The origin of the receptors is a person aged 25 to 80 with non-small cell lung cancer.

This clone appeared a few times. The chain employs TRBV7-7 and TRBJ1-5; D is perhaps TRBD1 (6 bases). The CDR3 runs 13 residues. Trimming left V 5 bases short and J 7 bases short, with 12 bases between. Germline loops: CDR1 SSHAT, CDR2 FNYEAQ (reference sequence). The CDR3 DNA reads TGTGCCAGCAGCCCAGGGGTTGGCCAGCCCCAGCATTTT. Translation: CASSPGVGQPQHF.

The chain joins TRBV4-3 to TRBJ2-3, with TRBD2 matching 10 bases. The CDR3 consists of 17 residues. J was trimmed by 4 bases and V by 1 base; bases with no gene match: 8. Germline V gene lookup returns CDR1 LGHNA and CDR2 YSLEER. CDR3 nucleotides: TGCGCCAGCAGCCAAGGGTCGATAGCGGGGGGCCCAGATACGCAGTATTTT. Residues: CASSQGSIAGGPDTQYF.

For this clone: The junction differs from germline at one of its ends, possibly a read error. The CDR3 DNA follows: TGTGCCAGCAGGGAAGGGATCAGGGGGCTAGGGGATACGCAGTATTTT. This sequence encodes CASREGIRGLGDTQYF. This chain connects TRBV6-1 to TRBJ2-3, with 8 positions matching TRBD1. This CDR3 spans 16 amino acids. CDR1 MNHNS and CDR2 SASEGT come from the germline V gene.

The CDR3 bases are TGTGCCAGCAGTACGACGGCGTCCGGCCATGGCTACACCTTC. Residues: CASSTTASGHGYTF. The chain combines TRBV6-2 or TRBV6-3 with TRBJ1-2; D remains ambiguous. V was cut by 5 bases and J by 6 bases, with 16 bases left in between. The length of the CDR3 is 14 residues. CDR1 is MNHEY and CDR2 is SVGEGT in the germline V gene.

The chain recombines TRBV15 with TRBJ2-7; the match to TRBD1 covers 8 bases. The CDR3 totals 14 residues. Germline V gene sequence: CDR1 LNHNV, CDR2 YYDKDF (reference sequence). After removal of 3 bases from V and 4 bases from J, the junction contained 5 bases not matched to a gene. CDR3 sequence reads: CATSSVRGLYEQYF. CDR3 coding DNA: TGTGCCACCAGCAGCGTCAGGGGGCTGTACGAGCAGTACTTC.

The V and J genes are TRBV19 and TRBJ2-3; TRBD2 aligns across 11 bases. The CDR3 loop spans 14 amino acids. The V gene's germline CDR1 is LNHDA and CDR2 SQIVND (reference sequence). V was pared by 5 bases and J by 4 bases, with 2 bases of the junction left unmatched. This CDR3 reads CASSGSGGADTQYF. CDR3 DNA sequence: TGTGCCAGTAGTGGTAGCGGGGGGGCAGATACGCAGTATTTT. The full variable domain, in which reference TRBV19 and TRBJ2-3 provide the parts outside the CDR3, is DGGITQSPKYLFRKEGQNVTLSCEQNLNHDAMYWYRQDPGQGLRLIYYSQIVNDFQKGDIAEGYSVSREKKESFPLTVTSAQKNPTAFYLCASSGSGGADTQYFGPGTRLTVL.

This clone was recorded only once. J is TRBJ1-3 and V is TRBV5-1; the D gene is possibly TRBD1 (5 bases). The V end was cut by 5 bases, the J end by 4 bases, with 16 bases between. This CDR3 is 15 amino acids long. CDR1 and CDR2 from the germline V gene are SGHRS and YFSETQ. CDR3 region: CASSLTNSGGNTIYF. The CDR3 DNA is TGCGCCAGCAGTCTTACCAATTCAGGGGGAAACACCATATATTTT. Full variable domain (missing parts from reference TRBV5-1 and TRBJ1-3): KAGVTQTPRYLIKTRGQQVTLSCSPISGHRSVSWYQQTPGQGLQFLFEYFSETQRNKGNFPGRFSGRQFSNSRSEMNVSTLELGDSALYLCASSLTNSGGNTIYFGEGSWLTVV.

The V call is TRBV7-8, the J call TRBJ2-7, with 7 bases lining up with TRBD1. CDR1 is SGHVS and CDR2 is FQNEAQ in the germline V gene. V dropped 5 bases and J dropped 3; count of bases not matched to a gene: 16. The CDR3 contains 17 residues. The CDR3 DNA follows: TGTGCCAGCAGCCCCGACAGGGAAACTGTGCGGCGCTACGAGCAGTACTTC. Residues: CASSPDRETVRRYEQYF.

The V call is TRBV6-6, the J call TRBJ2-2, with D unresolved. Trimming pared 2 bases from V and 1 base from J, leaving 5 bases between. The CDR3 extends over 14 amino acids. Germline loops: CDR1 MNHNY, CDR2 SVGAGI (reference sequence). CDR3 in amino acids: CASSYGRNTGELFF. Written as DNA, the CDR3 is TGTGCCAGCAGTTACGGACGGAACACCGGGGAGCTGTTTTTT.

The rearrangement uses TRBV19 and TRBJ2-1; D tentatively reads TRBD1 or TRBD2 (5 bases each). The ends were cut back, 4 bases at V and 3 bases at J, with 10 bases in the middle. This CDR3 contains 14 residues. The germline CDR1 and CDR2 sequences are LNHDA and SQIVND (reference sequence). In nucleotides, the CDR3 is TGTGCCAGTAGTAAGGGGACCCGCTACAATGAGCAGTTCTTC. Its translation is CASSKGTRYNEQFF.

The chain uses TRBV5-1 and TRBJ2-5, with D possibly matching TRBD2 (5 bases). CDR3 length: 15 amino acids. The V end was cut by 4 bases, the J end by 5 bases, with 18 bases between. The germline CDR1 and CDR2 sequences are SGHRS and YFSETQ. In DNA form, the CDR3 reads TGCGCCAGCAGCCCCCTAGGAGGCGTCGTGGAGACCCAGTACTTC. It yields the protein CASSPLGGVVETQYF.

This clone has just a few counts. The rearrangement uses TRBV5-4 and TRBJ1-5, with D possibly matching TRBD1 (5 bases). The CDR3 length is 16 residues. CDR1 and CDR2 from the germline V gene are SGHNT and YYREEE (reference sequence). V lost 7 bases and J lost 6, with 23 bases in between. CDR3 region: CASAGSWWGEGQPQHF. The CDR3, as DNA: TGTGCCAGCGCTGGGTCTTGGTGGGGGGAAGGTCAGCCCCAGCATTTT.

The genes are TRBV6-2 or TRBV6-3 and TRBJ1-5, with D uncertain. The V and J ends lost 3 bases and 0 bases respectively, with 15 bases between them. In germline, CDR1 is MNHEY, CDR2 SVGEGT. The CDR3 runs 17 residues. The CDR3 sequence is CASSYDEKAYSNQPQHF. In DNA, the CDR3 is TGTGCCAGCAGTTATGATGAAAAGGCCTATAGCAATCAGCCCCAGCATTTT.

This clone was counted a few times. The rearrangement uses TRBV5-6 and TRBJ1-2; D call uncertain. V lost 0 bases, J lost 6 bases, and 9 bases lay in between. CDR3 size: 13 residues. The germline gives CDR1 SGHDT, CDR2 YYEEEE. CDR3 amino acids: CASSLASGDGYTF. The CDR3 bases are TGTGCCAGCAGCTTGGCCAGCGGGGATGGCTACACCTTC.

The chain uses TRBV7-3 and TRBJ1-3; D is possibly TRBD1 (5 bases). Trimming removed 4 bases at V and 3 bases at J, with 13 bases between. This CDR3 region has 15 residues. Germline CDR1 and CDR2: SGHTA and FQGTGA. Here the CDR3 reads CASSSQGGNGNTIYF. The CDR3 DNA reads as TGTGCCAGCAGCTCCCAGGGAGGAAATGGAAACACCATATATTTT.

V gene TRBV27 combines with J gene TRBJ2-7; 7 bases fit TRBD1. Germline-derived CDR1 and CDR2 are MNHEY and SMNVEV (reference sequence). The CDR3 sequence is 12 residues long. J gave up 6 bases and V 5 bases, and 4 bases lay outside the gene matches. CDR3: CASSTRTGEQYF. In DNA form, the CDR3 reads TGTGCCAGCAGTACCAGGACAGGCGAGCAGTACTTC.

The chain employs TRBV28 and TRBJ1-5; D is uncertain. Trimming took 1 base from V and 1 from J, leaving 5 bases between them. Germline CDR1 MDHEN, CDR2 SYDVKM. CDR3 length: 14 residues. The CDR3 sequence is CASSLFRSNQPQHF. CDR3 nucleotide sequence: TGTGCCAGCAGTTTATTTAGGAGCAATCAGCCCCAGCATTTT.

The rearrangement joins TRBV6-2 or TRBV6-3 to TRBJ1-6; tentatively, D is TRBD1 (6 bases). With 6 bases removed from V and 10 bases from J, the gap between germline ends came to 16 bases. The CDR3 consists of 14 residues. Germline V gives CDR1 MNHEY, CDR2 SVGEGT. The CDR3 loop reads CASSPYRDDSPLHF. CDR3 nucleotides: TGTGCCAGCAGCCCTTACAGGGATGACTCACCCCTCCACTTT.

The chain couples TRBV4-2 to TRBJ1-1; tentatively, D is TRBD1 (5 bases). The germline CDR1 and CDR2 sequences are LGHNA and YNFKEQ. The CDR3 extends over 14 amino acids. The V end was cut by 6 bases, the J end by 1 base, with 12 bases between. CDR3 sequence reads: CASREQQANTEAFF. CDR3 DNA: TGTGCCAGCAGAGAACAACAGGCGAACACTGAAGCTTTCTTT.

This CDR3 reads CATSRDRFGEGWYF. In nucleotides, the CDR3 is TGTGCCACCAGCAGAGATAGGTTTGGGGAAGGGTGGTACTTC. This rearrangement joins TRBV15 to TRBJ2-7; D gene uncertain. Trimming cost V 0 bases and J 12 bases, with 18 bases left between them. The length of the CDR3 is 14 residues. In germline, CDR1 is LNHNV, CDR2 YYDKDF (reference sequence).

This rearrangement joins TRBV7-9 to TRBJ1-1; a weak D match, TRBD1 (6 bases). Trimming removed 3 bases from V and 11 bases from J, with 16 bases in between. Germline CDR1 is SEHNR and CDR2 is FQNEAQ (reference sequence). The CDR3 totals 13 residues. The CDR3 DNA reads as TGTGCCAGCAGCTTCGGGACAATGGAGGTCGCTTTCTTT. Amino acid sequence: CASSFGTMEVAFF.

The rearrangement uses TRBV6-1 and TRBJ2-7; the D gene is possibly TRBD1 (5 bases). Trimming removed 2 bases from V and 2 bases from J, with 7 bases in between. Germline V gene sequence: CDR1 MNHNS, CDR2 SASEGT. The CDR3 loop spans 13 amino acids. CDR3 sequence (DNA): TGTGCCAGCAGTGAAACAGGAGCCTACGAGCAGTACTTC. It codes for CASSETGAYEQYF.

CDR3 DNA: TGCGCCAGCAGCCACCTGACAGGGGGCACCTACAATGAGCAGTTCTTC. It specifies CASSHLTGGTYNEQFF. This chain joins TRBV4-1 and TRBJ2-1, with 10 bases lining up with TRBD1. Trimming at V came to 3 bases and at J to 2 bases, leaving 4 bases not matched to a gene. CDR1 and CDR2 from the germline V gene are MGHRA and YSYEKL. CDR3 length: 16 residues.

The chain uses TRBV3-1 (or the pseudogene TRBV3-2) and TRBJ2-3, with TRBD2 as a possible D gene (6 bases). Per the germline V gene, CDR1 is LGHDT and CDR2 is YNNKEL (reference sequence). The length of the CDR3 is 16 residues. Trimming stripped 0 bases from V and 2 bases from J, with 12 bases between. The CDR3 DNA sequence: TGTGCCAGCAGCCAAGACTGGCTAGCGATCACAGATACGCAGTATTTT. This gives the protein CASSQDWLAITDTQYF.

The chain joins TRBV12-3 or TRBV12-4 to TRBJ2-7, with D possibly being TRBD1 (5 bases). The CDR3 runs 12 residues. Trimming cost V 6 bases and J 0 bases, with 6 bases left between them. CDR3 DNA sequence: TGTGCCAGCAGGACAGCCTCCTACGAGCAGTACTTC. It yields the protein CASRTASYEQYF.

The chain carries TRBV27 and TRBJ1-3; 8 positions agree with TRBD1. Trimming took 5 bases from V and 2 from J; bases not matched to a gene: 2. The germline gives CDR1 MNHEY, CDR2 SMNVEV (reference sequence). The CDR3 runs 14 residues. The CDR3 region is CASSRTGTGNTIYF. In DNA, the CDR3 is TGTGCCAGCAGTAGGACAGGGACTGGAAACACCATATATTTT.

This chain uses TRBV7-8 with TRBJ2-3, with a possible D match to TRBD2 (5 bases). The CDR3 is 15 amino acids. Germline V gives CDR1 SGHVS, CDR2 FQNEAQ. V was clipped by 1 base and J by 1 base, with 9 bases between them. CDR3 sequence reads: CASSLGGPGTDTQYF. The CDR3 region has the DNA TGTGCCAGCAGCTTAGGAGGGCCGGGCACAGATACGCAGTATTTT.